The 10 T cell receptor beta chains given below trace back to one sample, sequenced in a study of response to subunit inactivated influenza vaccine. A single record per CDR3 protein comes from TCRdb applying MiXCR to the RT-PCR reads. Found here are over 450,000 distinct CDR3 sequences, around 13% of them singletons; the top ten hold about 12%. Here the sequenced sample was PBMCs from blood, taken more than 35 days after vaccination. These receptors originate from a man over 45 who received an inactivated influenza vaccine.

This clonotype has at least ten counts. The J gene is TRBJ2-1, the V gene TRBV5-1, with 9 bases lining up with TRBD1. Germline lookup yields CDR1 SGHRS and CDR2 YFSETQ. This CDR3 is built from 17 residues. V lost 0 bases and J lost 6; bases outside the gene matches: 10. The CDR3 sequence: CASSLGDRVFKGNEQFF. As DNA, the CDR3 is TGCGCCAGCAGCTTGGGGGACAGGGTCTTTAAGGGCAATGAGCAGTTCTTC.

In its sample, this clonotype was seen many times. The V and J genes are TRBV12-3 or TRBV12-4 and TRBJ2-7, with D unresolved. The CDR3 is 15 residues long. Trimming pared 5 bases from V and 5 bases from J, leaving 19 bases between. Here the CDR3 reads CASSPIGRLNNEQYF. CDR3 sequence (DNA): TGTGCCAGCAGTCCCATCGGACGACTTAATAACGAGCAGTACTTC.

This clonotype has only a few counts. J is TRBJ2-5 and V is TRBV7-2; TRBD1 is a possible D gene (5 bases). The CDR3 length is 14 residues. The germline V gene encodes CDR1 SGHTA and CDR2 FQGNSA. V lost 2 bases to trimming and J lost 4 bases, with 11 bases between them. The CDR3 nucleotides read TGTGCCAGCAGCTTAACCCCTAGGGGAGAGACCCAGTACTTC. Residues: CASSLTPRGETQYF.

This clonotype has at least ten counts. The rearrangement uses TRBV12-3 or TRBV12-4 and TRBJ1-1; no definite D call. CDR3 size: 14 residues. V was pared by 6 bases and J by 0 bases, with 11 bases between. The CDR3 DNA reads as TGTGCCAGCAGACCTCGGACTATGAACACTGAAGCTTTCTTT. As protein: CASRPRTMNTEAFF.

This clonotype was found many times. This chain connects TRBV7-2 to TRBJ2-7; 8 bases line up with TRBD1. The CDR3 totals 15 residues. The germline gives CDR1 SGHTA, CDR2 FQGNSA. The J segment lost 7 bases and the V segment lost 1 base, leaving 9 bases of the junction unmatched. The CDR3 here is CASSLVGQGAREQYF. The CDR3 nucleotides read TGTGCCAGCAGCTTAGTCGGCCAGGGGGCGCGAGAGCAGTACTTC.

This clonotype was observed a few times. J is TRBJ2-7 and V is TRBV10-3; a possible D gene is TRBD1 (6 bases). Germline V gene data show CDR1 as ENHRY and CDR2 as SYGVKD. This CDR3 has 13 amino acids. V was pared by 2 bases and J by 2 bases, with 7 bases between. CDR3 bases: TGTGCCATCAGTGAGAGGGACACCTACGAGCAGTACTTC. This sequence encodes CAISERDTYEQYF.

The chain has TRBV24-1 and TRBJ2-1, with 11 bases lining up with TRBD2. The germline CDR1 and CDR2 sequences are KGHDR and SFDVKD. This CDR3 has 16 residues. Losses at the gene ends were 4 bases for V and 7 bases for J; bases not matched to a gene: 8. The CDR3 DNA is TGTGCCACCAGTGAACTAGCGGGAGACCCTTGGAATGAGCAGTTCTTC. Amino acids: CATSELAGDPWNEQFF.

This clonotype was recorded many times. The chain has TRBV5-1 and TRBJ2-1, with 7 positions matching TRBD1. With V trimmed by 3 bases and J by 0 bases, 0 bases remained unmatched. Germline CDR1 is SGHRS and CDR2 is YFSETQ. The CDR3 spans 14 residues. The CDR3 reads CASSWDSSYNEQFF. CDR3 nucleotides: TGCGCCAGCAGCTGGGACAGCTCCTACAATGAGCAGTTCTTC.

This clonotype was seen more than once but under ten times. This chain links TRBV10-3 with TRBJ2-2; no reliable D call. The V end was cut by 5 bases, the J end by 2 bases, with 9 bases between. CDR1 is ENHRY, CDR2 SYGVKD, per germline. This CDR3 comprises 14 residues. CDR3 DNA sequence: TGTGCCATCAGTTGGCCGACTAACACCGGGGAGCTGTTTTTT. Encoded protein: CAISWPTNTGELFF.

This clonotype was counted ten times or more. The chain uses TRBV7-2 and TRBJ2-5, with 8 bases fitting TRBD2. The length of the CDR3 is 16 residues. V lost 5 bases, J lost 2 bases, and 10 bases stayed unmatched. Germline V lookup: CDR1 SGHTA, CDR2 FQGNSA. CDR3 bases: TGTGCCAGCAGCCTAGGTCTAGCGGGTGGTCAAGAGACCCAGTACTTC. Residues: CASSLGLAGGQETQYF.